This TCR beta chain comes out of a study of blood T cell repertoires in COVID-19. The overall study: Some COVID-19 samples were acute and others convalescent; all came from the United States, Italy and Spain. PBMCs, B-cell-depleted T cells, or T cells were the source of the cDNA or gDNA that made up the material.

Trimming took 6 bases from V and 3 from J, leaving 12 bases between them. The CDR3 is 14 amino acids. CDR1 SGHAT and CDR2 FQNNGV come from the germline V gene. Sequencing was performed with immunoSEQ multiplex PCR; in TCRdb, only in-frame clones are kept and a portion is missing. The sample contains roughly 260,000 clones, more than 60% of which appear only once. Sample: peripheral blood. The sequence was obtained from a woman in her thirties or forties with active or convalescent COVID-19. The chain combines TRBV11-2 with TRBJ2-1; D remains unclear. The CDR3 bases are TGTGCCAGCAGTCAAAGACCGGGCTACAATGAGCAGTTCTTC. It codes for CASSQRPGYNEQFF.